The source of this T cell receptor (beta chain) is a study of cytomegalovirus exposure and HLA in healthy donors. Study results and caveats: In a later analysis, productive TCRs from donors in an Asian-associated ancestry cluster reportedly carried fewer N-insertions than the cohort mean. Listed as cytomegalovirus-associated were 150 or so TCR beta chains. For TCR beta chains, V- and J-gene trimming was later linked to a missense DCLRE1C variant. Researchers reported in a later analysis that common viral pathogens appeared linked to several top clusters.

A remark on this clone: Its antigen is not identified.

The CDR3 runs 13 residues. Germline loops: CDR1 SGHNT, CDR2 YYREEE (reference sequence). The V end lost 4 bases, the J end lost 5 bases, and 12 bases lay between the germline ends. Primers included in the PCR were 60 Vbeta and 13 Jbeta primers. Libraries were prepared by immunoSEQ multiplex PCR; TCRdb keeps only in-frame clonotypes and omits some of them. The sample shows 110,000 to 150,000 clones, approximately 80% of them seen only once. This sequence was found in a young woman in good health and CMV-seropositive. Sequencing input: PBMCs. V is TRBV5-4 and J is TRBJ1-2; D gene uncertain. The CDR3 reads CASSRMTEYGYTF. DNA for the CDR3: TGTGCCAGCAGCCGCATGACGGAGTATGGCTACACCTTC.